The 20 T cell receptor beta chains presented below share a single source sample, sequenced in a study of blood T cell repertoires in COVID-19. TCRdb's copy holds only in-frame clones and misses some; the assay was immunoSEQ multiplex PCR. The sample has 89,000 or so clones; roughly 82% are singletons. The sample taken for sequencing was peripheral blood. Receptors were obtained from a man aged 50-60 years with active COVID-19.

The chain recombines TRBV6-5 with TRBJ2-1; 8 nucleotides align to TRBD1. Trimming removed 4 bases from V and 1 base from J; junction bases left unmatched: 0. CDR1 and CDR2 (germline): MNHEY, SVGAGI. This CDR3 is built from 14 residues. The CDR3 sequence: CASSWTGSYNEQFF. As DNA, the CDR3 is TGTGCCAGCAGTTGGACAGGGTCCTACAATGAGCAGTTCTTC.

V usage is TRBV6-5 and J usage is TRBJ2-3; D might be TRBD1 (7 bases). Per the germline V gene, CDR1 is MNHEY and CDR2 is SVGAGI. Trimming took 10 bases from V and 4 from J, leaving 12 bases between them. The CDR3 has 12 amino acids. The CDR3 is CATQGGPDTQYF. The CDR3 DNA is TGTGCCACCCAGGGGGGCCCAGATACGCAGTATTTT.

CDR3: CASSMGPGEQYF. For the CDR3, the DNA is TGTGCCAGCAGCATGGGGCCAGGCGAGCAGTACTTC. V is TRBV12-3 or TRBV12-4 and J is TRBJ2-7; D is possibly TRBD1 (5 bases). The CDR3 runs to 12 residues. V was pared by 6 bases and J by 6 bases, with 12 bases between.

The chain is built from TRBV19 and TRBJ1-1, with D perhaps matching TRBD1 (5 bases). This CDR3 contains 15 residues. In germline, CDR1 is LNHDA, CDR2 SQIVND (reference sequence). Trimming removed 3 bases at V and 4 bases at J, with 15 bases between. CDR3 sequence: CASSISPRVGTEAFF. CDR3 DNA: TGTGCCAGTAGTATTTCCCCCAGGGTGGGCACTGAAGCTTTCTTT. The entire variable domain, with the rest obtained from reference TRBV19 and TRBJ1-1, is as follows: DGGITQSPKYLFRKEGQNVTLSCEQNLNHDAMYWYRQDPGQGLRLIYYSQIVNDFQKGDIAEGYSVSREKKESFPLTVTSAQKNPTAFYLCASSISPRVGTEAFFGQGTRLTVV.

The CDR3 coding sequence is TGTGCCAGCAGCCAAGTGACGGGGGGACTTGAAGCTTTCTTT. Protein: CASSQVTGGLEAFF. The chain couples TRBV4-2 to TRBJ1-1; possibly TRBD1 for D (5 bases). The CDR3 consists of 14 residues. Germline-derived CDR1 and CDR2 are LGHNA and YNFKEQ. Trimming left V 1 base short and J 7 bases short, with 13 bases between.

The chain employs TRBV30 and TRBJ1-3; D might be TRBD1 (6 bases). The CDR3 length is 14 residues. The ends were cut back, 2 bases at V and 1 base at J, with 9 bases in the middle. Germline V CDR1 and CDR2: GTSNPN, SVGIG (reference sequence). Here the CDR3 reads CAWSLTGSGNTIYF. The CDR3 DNA reads TGTGCCTGGAGTCTCACAGGGTCTGGAAACACCATATATTTT. Based on the CDR3 plus reference TRBV30 and TRBJ1-3, the full variable domain is SQTIHQWPATLVQPVGSPLSLECTVEGTSNPNLYWYRQAAGRGLQLLFYSVGIGQISSEVPQNLSASRPQDRQFILSSKKLLLSDSGFYLCAWSLTGSGNTIYFGEGSWLTVV.

V and J are TRBV6-2 or TRBV6-3 and TRBJ2-5, with a tentative D call TRBD1 (6 bases). Trimming removed 5 bases from V and 4 bases from J, with 11 bases in between. Germline assignment: CDR1 MNHEY and CDR2 SVGEGT. The CDR3 sequence is 13 residues long. The DNA of the CDR3 is TGTGCCAGCAGTAGGGGACAACCAGAGACCCAGTACTTC. Translation: CASSRGQPETQYF.

V is TRBV5-8 and J is TRBJ2-3, with unresolved D. CDR3 length: 11 residues. V lost 2 bases and J lost 6, with 4 bases in between. Germline CDR1 is SGHTS and CDR2 is YDEGEE. CDR3 nucleotides: TGTGCCAGCAGCTTAACTGATACGCAGTATTTT. Protein: CASSLTDTQYF.

The rearrangement uses TRBV6-4 and TRBJ1-2, with D tentatively TRBD1 (6 bases). The germline CDR1 and CDR2 sequences are MRHNA and SNTAGT. The V and J ends lost 6 bases and 3 bases respectively, with 14 bases between them. This CDR3 has 14 residues. CDR3 sequence: CASSRDTSYYGYTF. Here the CDR3 DNA reads TGTGCCAGCAGCCGGGACACGTCTTACTATGGCTACACCTTC.

The V and J genes are TRBV4-1 and TRBJ1-3, with TRBD1 identical over 9 bases. The CDR3 covers 17 residues. V was clipped by 5 bases and J by 3 bases; unmatched bases: 11. Germline V gene lookup returns CDR1 MGHRA and CDR2 YSYEKL. The CDR3 loop is CASSSDVQGARGNTIYF. The CDR3, as DNA: TGCGCCAGCAGCTCCGACGTACAGGGGGCACGTGGAAACACCATATATTTT.

V usage is TRBV15 and J usage is TRBJ2-1; 8 bases line up with TRBD2. Germline CDR1 LNHNV, CDR2 YYDKDF (reference sequence). This CDR3 has 16 amino acids. The V and J ends lost 4 bases and 12 bases, in that order; junction bases with no gene match: 17. The CDR3 sequence: CATSISSLGREERQFF. The CDR3 DNA reads as TGTGCCACCAGCATTTCGTCACTTGGGCGGGAGGAGCGGCAGTTCTTC. Variable domain in full (rest from reference TRBV15 and TRBJ2-1): DAMVIQNPRYQVTQFGKPVTLSCSQTLNHNVMYWYQQKSSQAPKLLFHYYDKDFNNEADTPDNFQSRRPNTSFCFLDIRSPGLGDTAMYLCATSISSLGREERQFFGPGTRLTVL.

This clone is categorized as medium-sized. This rearrangement joins TRBV7-2 to TRBJ1-2, with D maybe TRBD1 (5 bases). The CDR3 spans 16 residues. Trimming removed 5 bases from V and 4 bases from J, with 20 bases in between. Germline lookup yields CDR1 SGHTA and CDR2 FQGNSA. This CDR3 reads CASSPQRAGGVYGYTF. CDR3 coding DNA: TGTGCCAGCAGCCCCCAGCGAGCGGGGGGGGTCTATGGCTACACCTTC.

This chain links TRBV11-2 with TRBJ1-2; D remains ambiguous. Looked up from germline, CDR1 is SGHAT and CDR2 is FQNNGV. The V gene lost 1 base and the J gene lost 4 bases, with 4 bases spanning the gap. CDR3 size: 12 residues. The DNA of the CDR3 is TGTGCCAGCAGCTTAGGCAGCTATGGCTACACCTTC. Protein product: CASSLGSYGYTF. Full variable domain (missing parts from reference TRBV11-2 and TRBJ1-2): EAGVAQSPRYKIIEKRQSVAFWCNPISGHATLYWYQQILGQGPKLLIQFQNNGVVDDSQLPKDRFSAERLKGVDSTLKIQPAKLEDSAVYLCASSLGSYGYTFGSGTRLTVV.

The V gene is TRBV5-1, the J gene TRBJ1-2, with TRBD1 identical over 8 bases. This CDR3 has 15 residues. Trimming cost V 4 bases and J 4 bases; bases outside gene matches: 9. Germline lookup yields CDR1 SGHRS and CDR2 YFSETQ. The CDR3 protein is CASSDEGQGGYGYTF. The CDR3 DNA is TGCGCCAGCAGCGACGAAGGACAGGGAGGCTATGGCTACACCTTC.

The CDR3 spells CASATGGPYEQYF. The CDR3 DNA sequence: TGTGCCTCAGCGACAGGGGGCCCCTACGAGCAGTACTTC. This chain uses TRBV30 with TRBJ2-7; 10 bases align to TRBD1. Germline V lookup: CDR1 GTSNPN, CDR2 SVGIG (reference sequence). V shed 7 bases, J shed 2 bases, and the junction held 5 bases outside the gene matches. The CDR3 sequence is 13 residues long.

The chain couples TRBV6-5 to TRBJ1-2; TRBD1 aligns across 10 bases. The V gene end was trimmed by 7 bases and the J gene end by 6 bases; junction bases not matched to a gene: 5. The CDR3 runs to 13 residues. Germline loops: CDR1 MNHEY, CDR2 SVGAGI. This CDR3 reads CASKDRGSNGYTF. In DNA, the CDR3 is TGTGCCAGCAAGGACAGGGGGAGTAATGGCTACACCTTC.

This clone was seen a handful of times. The chain combines TRBV2 with TRBJ1-5; D remains unclear. The V and J ends lost 4 bases and 7 bases respectively, with 17 bases between them. The germline CDR1 and CDR2 sequences are SNHLY and FYNNEI. This CDR3 is built from 15 residues. The CDR3 reads CASSAVEGVEQPQHF. The DNA for the CDR3 is TGTGCCAGCAGTGCCGTGGAAGGAGTAGAGCAGCCCCAGCATTTT. The full variable domain, in which reference TRBV2 and TRBJ1-5 provide the parts outside the CDR3, is EPEVTQTPSHQVTQMGQEVILRCVPISNHLYFYWYRQILGQKVEFLVSFYNNEISEKSEIFDDQFSVERPDGSNFTLKIRSTKLEDSAMYFCASSAVEGVEQPQHFGDGTRLSIL.

In its sample, this clone was seen many times. The chain is built from TRBV28 and TRBJ2-1; 7 bases are shared with TRBD2. Germline V lookup: CDR1 MDHEN, CDR2 SYDVKM. With 3 bases clipped from V and 1 base from J, the junction kept 9 bases outside the gene matches. The CDR3 is 17 amino acids. The CDR3 is CASSFPRLADSYNEQFF. For the CDR3, the DNA is TGTGCCAGCAGTTTCCCCCGGCTAGCGGATTCCTACAATGAGCAGTTCTTC.

The V gene is TRBV18, the J gene TRBJ1-1; D may be TRBD1 (5 bases). This CDR3 has 15 residues. V was trimmed by 3 bases and J by 1 base, leaving 12 bases between them. The germline CDR1 and CDR2 sequences are KGHSH and LQKENI. CDR3 sequence reads: CASSPSGGPNTEAFF. The DNA of the CDR3 is TGTGCCAGCTCACCCTCGGGGGGTCCGAACACTGAAGCTTTCTTT. The full variable domain, completed using reference TRBV18 and TRBJ1-1, is NAGVMQNPRHLVRRRGQEARLRCSPMKGHSHVYWYRQLPEEGLKFMVYLQKENIIDESGMPKERFSAEFPKEGPSILRIQQVVRGDSAAYFCASSPSGGPNTEAFFGQGTRLTVV.

The gene calls are TRBV9 and TRBJ2-6; 7 positions match TRBD1. The CDR3 spans 20 residues. Trimming took 0 bases from V and 0 from J; bases not matched to a gene: 12. Germline V CDR1 and CDR2: SGDLS, YYNGEE. Here the CDR3 DNA reads TGTGCCAGCAGCGTAGCTTTCGTCCCGGACAGGCCCTCTGGGGCCAACGTCCTGACTTTC. Amino acids: CASSVAFVPDRPSGANVLTF.